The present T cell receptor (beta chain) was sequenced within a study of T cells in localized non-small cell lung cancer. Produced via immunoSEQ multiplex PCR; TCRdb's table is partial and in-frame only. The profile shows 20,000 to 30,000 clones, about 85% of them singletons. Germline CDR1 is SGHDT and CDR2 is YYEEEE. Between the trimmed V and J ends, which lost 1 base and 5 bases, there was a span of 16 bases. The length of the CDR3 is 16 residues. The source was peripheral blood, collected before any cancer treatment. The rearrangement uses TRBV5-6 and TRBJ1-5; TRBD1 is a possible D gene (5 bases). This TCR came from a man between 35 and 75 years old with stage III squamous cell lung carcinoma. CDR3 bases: TGTGCCAGCAGCTTGTCGGGTATGGGGGGGGATCAGCCCCAGCATTTT. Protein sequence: CASSLSGMGGDQPQHF.